This T cell receptor beta chain was documented in a study of immune heterogeneity within non-small cell lung tumors. By share of the sample, this clonotype is medium-sized (0.01 to 0.1%). Multiplex PCR (32 V and 13 J primers) was used to amplify the TCR beta CDR3. TCRdb itself ran the multiplex PCR reads through MiXCR, one entry per CDR3 protein. The sample comprises 5,000 to 6,500 distinct CDR3 sequences, around 20% of which are singletons, and around 4.1% rests with the top ten. Bulk tumor genomic DNA, roughly 540 ng per sample, was the template. Far-apart biopsies, several per primary tumor, were taken during surgery. Before undergoing curative surgery, patients had newly diagnosed non-small cell lung cancer that was untreated. This clonotype was sampled from a man in his forties with non-small cell lung cancer. Material: lung tumor tissue.

The CDR3: CASSSGTGNEKLFF. CDR3 coding DNA: TGTGCCAGCAGTTCCGGGACAGGGAATGAAAAACTGTTTTTT. The rearrangement links TRBV6-1 to TRBJ1-4; 9 bases map to TRBD1. Germline loops: CDR1 MNHNS, CDR2 SASEGT. V was pared by 5 bases and J by 5 bases, with 3 bases of the junction left unmatched. The CDR3 runs 14 residues.